These 17 T cell receptor beta chains were sequenced from one sample in a study of tumor-infiltrating lymphocytes in primary liver carcinoma. RNA was extracted from whole blood without cell sorting, alongside germline DNA. The authors made TCR beta cDNA from roughly 480 ng total RNA with a constant-region primer. Slightly modified ARM-PCR with three nested multiplex PCR rounds yielded TCR beta libraries. For 10 cycles apiece, the opening two PCR rounds ran with TRBV1-TRBV30 forward primers and a C-beta reverse primer. MiXCR, applied by TCRdb to the multiplex PCR reads, yields one record per CDR3 protein. The sample carries 250,000 to 350,000 distinct CDR3 sequences, around three fifths recorded once. The sample was peripheral blood. The receptors stem from a woman in her twenties or thirties with primary liver carcinoma and hepatitis B virus infection.

This clonotype was counted many times. The V call is TRBV4-2, the J call TRBJ2-2; 8 nucleotides align to TRBD2. The CDR3 runs to 18 residues. Germline assignment: CDR1 LGHNA and CDR2 YNFKEQ. The V gene end was trimmed by 0 bases and the J gene end by 0 bases; junction bases not matched to a gene: 6. CDR3 sequence (DNA): TGTGCCAGCAGCCAAGATACTAGCGGCTACGCGAACACCGGGGAGCTGTTTTTT. Its protein product is CASSQDTSGYANTGELFF.

This clonotype has at least ten counts. This rearrangement joins TRBV5-6 to TRBJ2-3; 8 positions match TRBD1. CDR1 SGHDT and CDR2 YYEEEE come from the germline V gene. The CDR3 totals 21 residues. V lost 3 bases to trimming and J lost 7 bases; unmatched junction nucleotides: 28. The CDR3 loop reads CASSSTYDRGPLGLSRHTQYF. For the CDR3, the DNA is TGTGCCAGCAGCTCAACATACGACAGGGGACCCTTGGGTTTATCCCGTCATACGCAGTATTTT.

Only one count was recorded for this clonotype. One end of the junction is discordant with germline, which a read error may explain. The rearrangement joins TRBV12-3 or TRBV12-4 to TRBJ2-2, with D possibly matching TRBD1 (6 bases). The CDR3 is made up of 14 amino acids. As DNA, the CDR3 is TGTGCCAGCAGGGGGGCCCGAAACACCGGGGAGCTGCTTTTT. Protein sequence: CASRGARNTGELLF.

A remark on this clonotype: A read error may produce the germline difference seen at one junction end. V and J are TRBV6-5 and TRBJ1-2, with D uncertain. Germline V lookup: CDR1 MNHEY, CDR2 SVGAGI. The CDR3 runs to 13 residues. CDR3 in amino acids: CACSYERLGGYTF. CDR3 DNA: TGTGCCTGCAGTTATGAGCGACTAGGCGGCTATACCTTC.

The chain carries TRBV5-1 and TRBJ2-2; 13 bases map to TRBD2. The CDR3 spans 21 residues. V dropped 3 bases and J dropped 9; count of bases not matched to a gene: 23. The germline gives CDR1 SGHRS, CDR2 YFSETQ. This CDR3 is CASSSLPGLAGRGAVDRELFF. CDR3 bases: TGCGCCAGCAGCTCCTTACCGGGACTAGCGGGGAGGGGCGCGGTCGACCGGGAGCTGTTTTTT.

The count of this clonotype is one. A single base separates this from a much larger clone, so it may be a read error. The chain is built from TRBV12-3 or TRBV12-4 and TRBJ2-1, with 8 positions matching TRBD2. V lost 3 bases, J lost 6 bases, and 4 bases stayed unmatched. The CDR3 is 14 residues long. The CDR3 region has the DNA TGTGCCAGCAGTTTTGGACTAGCCCCCAATGAGCAGTTCTTC. Translated: CASSFGLAPNEQFF.

Note on this clonotype: No conserved phenylalanine or tryptophan ends this CDR3, so it is likely a read error. The rearrangement links TRBV5-1 to TRBJ2-7; D remains ambiguous. This CDR3 is built from 12 residues. Deletions cut 0 bases from V and 4 bases from J, with 5 bases between. Germline lookup yields CDR1 SGHRS and CDR2 YFSETQ. The CDR3 loop is CASSLVGYEQYL. The CDR3 region has the DNA TGCGCCAGCAGCTTGGTAGGGTACGAGCAGTACTTA.

Details on this clonotype: An end of the junction does not agree with germline; a read error may underlie this. The rearrangement joins TRBV4-3 to TRBJ2-1, with D unclear. Germline V gene data show CDR1 as LGHNA and CDR2 as YSLEER. This CDR3 region has 12 residues. The CDR3 here is CASSQARNRLDF. As DNA, the CDR3 is TGCGCCAGCAGCCAGGCACGGAACCGCTTGGACTTC.

Only a few counts were recorded for this clonotype. J is TRBJ1-2 and V is TRBV28; D may be TRBD1 (5 bases). This CDR3 has 13 residues. The ends were cut back, 3 bases at V and 8 bases at J, with 13 bases in the middle. CDR1 and CDR2 from the germline V gene are MDHEN and SYDVKM. CDR3 bases: TGTGCCAGCAGTTTCTGGGGGTCCGAAGGCTACACCTTC. As protein: CASSFWGSEGYTF.

This clonotype was observed many times. This rearrangement joins TRBV6-1 to TRBJ2-5; possibly TRBD2 for D (5 bases). V shed 10 bases and J shed 4 bases, with 25 bases lying between them. CDR1 and CDR2 from the germline V gene are MNHNS and SASEGT. This CDR3 comprises 16 residues. CDR3 protein: CATNPSLSLEGETQYF. DNA for the CDR3: TGTGCCACCAATCCCTCCCTGAGTCTCGAGGGAGAGACCCAGTACTTC.

In the case of this clonotype: The junction and the germline gene differ at one end; a read error may be behind it. The chain is built from TRBV4-1 and TRBJ2-1; 8 nucleotides align to TRBD2. CDR3 length equals 21 residues. The germline CDR1 and CDR2 sequences are MGHRA and YSYEKL. CDR3 in DNA: TGCTCCAGCAGCCAAGCGGTCCGACATCGTGGGCTAGCGGGTTCCTACAATGAGCAGTTCTTC. This encodes CSSSQAVRHRGLAGSYNEQFF.

This clonotype appeared many times. The chain couples TRBV6-2 or TRBV6-3 to TRBJ2-1, with D uncertain. This CDR3 spans 11 amino acids. Germline V gives CDR1 MNHEY, CDR2 SVGEGT. V lost 10 bases and J 2 bases, leaving 6 bases between the germline ends. The CDR3 spells CANLTYNEQFF. The CDR3 nucleotides are TGTGCCAACCTGACCTACAATGAGCAGTTCTTC.

Points on this clonotype: It may be a read error: a sequence one base away is much more abundant. In nucleotides, the CDR3 is TGTGCCAGCAGTTCGGTGGGAGAGGCCTACAATAAGCAGTTCTTC. Translation gives CASSSVGEAYNKQFF. The chain employs TRBV6-5 and TRBJ2-1; maybe TRBD2 (5 bases). Germline CDR1 is MNHEY and CDR2 is SVGAGI. This CDR3 contains 15 residues.

Concerning this clonotype itself: This may be a read error, as it is one base from a much larger clone. The V gene is TRBV6-2 or TRBV6-3, the J gene TRBJ2-5; 9 nucleotides line up with TRBD1. V dropped 5 bases and J dropped 5; count of bases not matched to a gene: 12. This CDR3 has 16 amino acids. Germline lookup yields CDR1 MNHEY and CDR2 SVGEGT. CDR3: CASSDPGQGFHETQYF. In DNA form, the CDR3 reads TGTGCCAGCAGTGATCCGGGACAGGGTTTCCATGAGACCCAGTACTTC.

In this sample, this clonotype turned up a few times. The chain recombines TRBV7-8 with TRBJ1-1, with D uncertain. The CDR3 has 13 residues. Germline CDR1 SGHVS, CDR2 FQNEAQ. V was cut by 2 bases and J by 4 bases, with 8 bases left in between. The CDR3 sequence is CASSLLSGTEAFF. Written as DNA, the CDR3 is TGTGCCAGCAGCTTATTAAGTGGCACTGAAGCTTTCTTT.

This clonotype was observed a few times. The junction departs from germline at one end; a sequencing error may be responsible. The chain combines TRBV12-5 with TRBJ1-2; D gene uncertain. CDR3 size: 12 residues. Germline assignment: CDR1 LGHNT and CDR2 FRNRAP. The CDR3 protein is CASGLDLWSLEF. DNA of the CDR3: TGTGCTAGTGGTTTGGACTTATGGAGTCTGGAATTC.

This clonotype was observed a few times. This chain links TRBV5-5 with TRBJ2-1, with TRBD1 as a possible D gene (6 bases). This CDR3 comprises 13 residues. V was pared by 3 bases and J by 9 bases, with 13 bases between. Germline lookup yields CDR1 SGHKS and CDR2 YYEKEE (reference sequence). CDR3 nucleotide sequence: TGTGCCAGCAGCTGGACAGATGGGGGTGAGCAGTTCTTC. Protein product: CASSWTDGGEQFF.